This TCR beta chain was found in a study of regulatory T cells in long-lasting Graves disease. Points from the study as a whole: Persistent disease exhibited a predilection for TRBV28, TRBJ1-2 and TRBJ2-5. Persistent patients had a count of shared public clonotypes (2,741) that exceeded that of new patients (approximately 1,000).

Researchers made TCR beta libraries by using iRepertoire HTBI primers and running Arm-PCR on CDR3 regions. TCRdb itself ran the multiplex PCR reads through MiXCR, one entry per CDR3 protein. The data show approximately 380,000 distinct CDR3 sequences, less than 25% seen once. Indicated time point: persistent/refractory GD, antithyroid drugs over 5 years with positive TRAb. TCR sequences were obtained from RNA taken from PBMCs. The CDR3 runs to 18 residues. The germline V gene has CDR1 MNHNS and CDR2 SASEGT. Trimming took 9 bases from V and 0 from J, leaving 23 bases between them. This clonotype occurred a few times. Its matching antigen is unknown.

The sequence came from a female donor with Graves disease. The V and J genes are TRBV6-1 and TRBJ2-2; possible D gene TRBD1, 6 bases. Sequenced here: peripheral blood mononuclear cells (PBMCs), sampled when the disease was refractory, from a patient treated with antithyroid drugs. In DNA, the CDR3 is TGTGCCAGTCTGCCGGGACAAGTCCTTAGCGCGAACACCGGGGAGCTGTTTTTT. Protein: CASLPGQVLSANTGELFF.